A single sample is the source of the 32 T cell receptor beta chains below, sequenced in a study of T cells in localized non-small cell lung cancer. Clones were read by immunoSEQ multiplex PCR, and TCRdb kept only the in-frame ones, dropping some. The sample carries roughly 4,600 clones, roughly 30% recorded once. The sequences come from lung tumor tissue, collected before any cancer treatment. These receptors were obtained from a man between 35 and 75 years old with stage III squamous cell lung carcinoma.

This clone occurred a few times. The rearrangement links TRBV4-1 to TRBJ2-1, with D possibly matching TRBD2 (6 bases). CDR1 MGHRA and CDR2 YSYEKL come from the germline V gene. The CDR3 extends over 14 amino acids. Trimming took off 0 bases at V and 9 bases at J, with 12 bases between the two ends. CDR3 protein: CASSQDTSRAEQFF. CDR3 sequence (DNA): TGCGCCAGCAGCCAAGATACTAGCAGGGCTGAGCAGTTCTTC.

This clone was detected a few times. This chain joins TRBV25-1 and TRBJ1-2; tentative D call: TRBD1 (5 bases). Germline V lookup: CDR1 MGHDK, CDR2 SYGVNS. The CDR3 runs to 16 residues. Trimming pared 3 bases from V and 6 bases from J, leaving 20 bases between. The CDR3: CASSDPSGGFRDGYTF. CDR3 in DNA: TGTGCCAGCAGTGATCCGTCGGGGGGATTCAGGGATGGCTACACCTTC.

By share, this clone counts as medium-sized. J is TRBJ2-5 and V is TRBV11-3; possibly TRBD1 or TRBD2 for D (5 bases each). The CDR3 extends over 15 amino acids. The germline CDR1 and CDR2 sequences are SGHNT and YENEEA. Trimming left V 2 bases short and J 5 bases short, with 15 bases between. CDR3 sequence (DNA): TGTGCCAGCAGCTTATCACCAGGGAGTGGGGAGACCCAGTACTTC. Its translation: CASSLSPGSGETQYF.

The chain uses TRBV5-1 and TRBJ2-7; perhaps TRBD1 as D (6 bases). Trimming removed 4 bases from V and 4 bases from J, with 15 bases in between. Germline CDR1 is SGHRS and CDR2 is YFSETQ. This CDR3 contains 14 residues. The chain's CDR3 is CASSSEQGGYEQYF. The CDR3 DNA follows: TGCGCCAGCAGCAGTGAACAGGGTGGTTACGAGCAGTACTTC.

This clone turned up a few times. The chain uses TRBV9 and TRBJ2-2, with D perhaps given as TRBD1 or TRBD2 (6 bases each). The CDR3 consists of 15 residues. The germline V gene has CDR1 SGDLS and CDR2 YYNGEE. The V gene lost 1 base and the J gene lost 5 bases, with 12 bases spanning the gap. CDR3 coding DNA: TGTGCCAGCAGCGTACGGGAGAGGGGGACCGGGGAGCTGTTTTTT. Protein product: CASSVRERGTGELFF.

The chain has TRBV30 and TRBJ1-1; no firm D call. Trimming removed 3 bases from V and 7 bases from J, with 21 bases in between. The germline V gene encodes CDR1 GTSNPN and CDR2 SVGIG (reference sequence). There are 15 residues in the CDR3. In DNA form, the CDR3 reads TGTGCCTGGAGGTCTCTTAGCGGCTCGTTGGGTGAAGCTTTCTTT. Its translation: CAWRSLSGSLGEAFF.

The gene calls are TRBV25-1 and TRBJ1-2, with a tentative D call TRBD1 (6 bases). V was trimmed by 3 bases and J by 4 bases, leaving 9 bases between them. Germline V gene sequence: CDR1 MGHDK, CDR2 SYGVNS. The CDR3 has 13 amino acids. The CDR3 DNA sequence: TGTGCCAGCAGTGATTACAGGGTCTATGGCTACACCTTC. Amino acid sequence: CASSDYRVYGYTF.

The chain links TRBV19 to TRBJ2-1, with D possibly TRBD1 on 7 matching bases. CDR1 LNHDA and CDR2 SQIVND come from the germline V gene (reference sequence). Trimming removed 4 bases at V and 9 bases at J, with 10 bases between. The CDR3 runs 12 residues. CDR3 residues: CASSRQGGEQFF. DNA for the CDR3: TGTGCCAGTAGTAGACAGGGAGGTGAGCAGTTCTTC. The full variable domain, in which reference TRBV19 and TRBJ2-1 provide the parts outside the CDR3, is DGGITQSPKYLFRKEGQNVTLSCEQNLNHDAMYWYRQDPGQGLRLIYYSQIVNDFQKGDIAEGYSVSREKKESFPLTVTSAQKNPTAFYLCASSRQGGEQFFGPGTRLTVL.

This chain connects TRBV19 to TRBJ1-2; D is undetermined. Germline CDR1 reads LNHDA; CDR2 reads SQIVND (reference sequence). V was pared by 5 bases and J by 4 bases, with 8 bases between. The CDR3 runs to 12 residues. The CDR3 region has the DNA TGTGCCAGTAGTCAAAACCCCTATGGCTACACCTTC. Encoded protein: CASSQNPYGYTF.

A few counts support this clone. V is TRBV18 and J is TRBJ1-1; D call uncertain. Germline CDR1 reads KGHSH; CDR2 reads LQKENI. The CDR3 is 17 residues long. Trimming removed 4 bases from V and 5 bases from J, with 23 bases in between. CDR3 coding DNA: TGTGCCAGCTCACACTTGACCGGGCCAGGAGTTAGTACTGAAGCTTTCTTT. It translates to CASSHLTGPGVSTEAFF.

The chain couples TRBV9 to TRBJ1-6, with TRBD1 identical over 9 bases. The CDR3 covers 19 residues. Germline V CDR1 and CDR2: SGDLS, YYNGEE. V was clipped by 0 bases and J by 8 bases; unmatched bases: 15. The CDR3 DNA reads as TGTGCCAGCAGCGTAGACCCTTTGAGGGACAGGGTTATAGATTCACCCCTCCACTTT. It specifies CASSVDPLRDRVIDSPLHF.

This sequence joins TRBV6-8 and TRBJ2-5; D not resolved. Germline CDR1 and CDR2: MNHGY and SAAAGT. Trimming removed 5 bases from V and 6 bases from J, with 16 bases in between. The CDR3 covers 14 residues. The CDR3 spells CASSDGGIVKTQYF. The DNA for the CDR3 is TGTGCCAGCAGTGATGGCGGAATTGTGAAGACCCAGTACTTC.

The gene calls are TRBV18 and TRBJ2-2; perhaps D is TRBD1 or TRBD2 (5 bases each). Germline lookup yields CDR1 KGHSH and CDR2 LQKENI. V dropped 0 bases and J dropped 4 bases, with 9 bases sitting between them. CDR3 size: 15 residues. The CDR3 DNA reads TGTGCCAGCTCACCACCGGGACGGAGCACCGGGGAGCTGTTTTTT. It is translated as CASSPPGRSTGELFF.

The chain's CDR3 is CAISETQGRNSPLHF. The CDR3 nucleotides read TGTGCCATCAGTGAGACACAGGGTCGTAATTCACCCCTCCACTTT. This chain joins TRBV10-3 and TRBJ1-6, with D perhaps matching TRBD1 (6 bases). Trimming removed 2 bases at V and 6 bases at J, with 11 bases between. CDR1 and CDR2 from the germline V gene are ENHRY and SYGVKD. The CDR3 runs to 15 residues.

The chain couples TRBV29-1 to TRBJ1-2; no clear D. The ends were cut back, 0 bases at V and 12 bases at J, with 17 bases in the middle. The V gene's germline CDR1 is SQVTM and CDR2 ANQGSEA. CDR3 length: 13 amino acids. CDR3 sequence reads: CSVEEGRARSDTF. The CDR3 DNA reads as TGCAGCGTTGAAGAGGGCCGCGCAAGATCGGACACCTTC.

This clone has more than one count but fewer than ten. This chain joins TRBV9 and TRBJ2-7; D possibly corresponds to TRBD1 (7 bases). Germline V lookup: CDR1 SGDLS, CDR2 YYNGEE. The V gene lost 1 base and the J gene lost 5 bases, with 19 bases spanning the gap. The CDR3 extends over 16 amino acids. The DNA of the CDR3 is TGTGCCAGCAGCGTACCCCCTCAGGGGGGTTTCGACGAGCAGTACTTC. Protein sequence: CASSVPPQGGFDEQYF.

This clone is medium-sized (0.01 to 0.1%) by share. At the DNA level, this CDR3 is encoded by other sequences in the same sample as well. The gene calls are TRBV9 and TRBJ2-1, with 8 bases aligning to TRBD2. Per the germline V gene, CDR1 is SGDLS and CDR2 is YYNGEE. CDR3 length equals 14 residues. After removal of 6 bases from V and 4 bases from J, the junction contained 6 bases not matched to a gene. The CDR3: CASTLGLGYNEQFF. Written as DNA, the CDR3 is TGTGCCAGCACCCTGGGACTAGGGTACAATGAGCAGTTCTTC.

The rearrangement joins TRBV15 to TRBJ1-2; D perhaps matches TRBD1 (6 bases). Deletions cut 4 bases from V and 2 bases from J, with 11 bases between. The CDR3 runs 14 residues. Germline V gene data show CDR1 as LNHNV and CDR2 as YYDKDF (reference sequence). In DNA, the CDR3 is TGTGCCACCAGCAAACTACAGGGCAACTATGGCTACACCTTC. This sequence encodes CATSKLQGNYGYTF.

A few counts support this clone. The rearrangement links TRBV19 to TRBJ2-7; tentatively, D is TRBD1 (6 bases). Looked up from germline, CDR1 is LNHDA and CDR2 is SQIVND (reference sequence). The CDR3 is 15 residues long. With 7 bases removed from V and 5 bases from J, the gap between germline ends came to 21 bases. CDR3 protein: CASTPGHTLINEQYF. CDR3 bases: TGTGCCAGTACTCCGGGACACACTTTAATAAACGAGCAGTACTTC.

The chain couples TRBV7-7 to TRBJ2-5, with D maybe TRBD2 (6 bases). This CDR3 has 14 residues. Germline CDR1 reads SSHAT; CDR2 reads FNYEAQ (reference sequence). V lost 5 bases and J 7 bases, leaving 17 bases between the germline ends. The CDR3 sequence: CASSNDRLVTTQYF. The CDR3 DNA follows: TGTGCCAGCAGCAACGACAGACTAGTCACGACCCAGTACTTC.

V usage is TRBV29-1 and J usage is TRBJ1-5; TRBD1 might be the D (5 bases). Per germline, CDR1 SQVTM and CDR2 ANQGSEA. V was cut by 5 bases and J by 0 bases, with 17 bases left in between. The CDR3 is 16 residues long. CDR3 in DNA: TGCAGCGTTTGGTATCAGGGCAGCAATAGCAATCAGCCCCAGCATTTT. It translates to CSVWYQGSNSNQPQHF.

This clone was picked up a small number of times. The chain is built from TRBV4-1 and TRBJ1-1; D is ambiguous. Germline V gene data show CDR1 as MGHRA and CDR2 as YSYEKL. V lost 0 bases, J lost 0 bases, and 14 bases lay in between. This CDR3 is 17 amino acids long. The CDR3 DNA is TGCGCCAGCAGCCAAGACAAGGGTTTCTTGTTGAACACTGAAGCTTTCTTT. It encodes CASSQDKGFLLNTEAFF.

This clone was recorded a few times. The chain joins TRBV30 to TRBJ1-1; no definite D call. V was trimmed by 0 bases and J by 5 bases, leaving 7 bases between them. CDR1 and CDR2 (germline): GTSNPN, SVGIG (reference sequence). The CDR3 has 12 residues. CDR3 in DNA: TGTGCCTGGAGTGTAATTGGGACTGAAGCTTTCTTT. As protein: CAWSVIGTEAFF. The full variable domain, with the rest looked up from reference TRBV30 and TRBJ1-1, is SQTIHQWPATLVQPVGSPLSLECTVEGTSNPNLYWYRQAAGRGLQLLFYSVGIGQISSEVPQNLSASRPQDRQFILSSKKLLLSDSGFYLCAWSVIGTEAFFGQGTRLTVV.

The chain has TRBV23-1 and TRBJ1-1; D remains unclear. TRBV23-1 is identified as an open reading frame with a role that is uncertain. V gave up 2 bases and J gave up 1 base, with 11 bases separating them. The CDR3 is 15 amino acids. CDR3 in amino acids: CASSQPRAGNTEAFF. The CDR3, as DNA: TGCGCCAGCAGTCAACCCCGGGCGGGGAACACTGAAGCTTTCTTT.

This clone was observed a handful of times. As DNA, the CDR3 is TGTGCCAGCAGTCACAACACAGGGGGACCGAACACTGAAGCTTTCTTT. The encoded protein is CASSHNTGGPNTEAFF. The chain carries TRBV9 and TRBJ1-1; 8 bases are a match to TRBD1. Losses at the gene ends were 5 bases for V and 1 base for J; bases not matched to a gene: 10. The CDR3 loop spans 16 amino acids. Germline loops: CDR1 SGDLS, CDR2 YYNGEE.

This clone has more than one count but fewer than ten. The chain links TRBV4-1 to TRBJ1-3, with 7 bases that match TRBD1. Looked up from germline, CDR1 is MGHRA and CDR2 is YSYEKL. The CDR3 runs 14 residues. The J segment lost 0 bases and the V segment lost 6 bases, leaving 2 bases of the junction unmatched. CDR3 amino acids: CASSNRGSGNTIYF. CDR3 DNA: TGCGCCAGCAGTAACAGGGGCTCTGGAAACACCATATATTTT.

V and J are TRBV11-3 and TRBJ2-5; the D gene is possibly TRBD1 (8 bases). Trimming took 4 bases from V and 5 from J, leaving 17 bases between them. The CDR3 runs 15 residues. Germline CDR1 reads SGHNT; CDR2 reads YENEEA. The chain's CDR3 is CASSSPRGREETQYF. The DNA of the CDR3 is TGTGCCAGCAGCTCCCCCAGGGGGCGGGAGGAGACCCAGTACTTC.

This clone was seen once. This chain uses TRBV12-5 with TRBJ2-3; 7 positions agree with TRBD1. CDR1 LGHNT and CDR2 FRNRAP come from the germline V gene. V shed 6 bases, J shed 2 bases, and the junction held 11 bases outside the gene matches. The CDR3 length is 16 residues. CDR3 coding DNA: TGTGCTAGTGGCCGTATGGACAGGTTGATCACAGATACGCAGTATTTT. This gives the protein CASGRMDRLITDTQYF. Drawing the rest from reference TRBV12-5 and TRBJ2-3, the complete variable domain is DARVTQTPRHKVTEMGQEVTMRCQPILGHNTVFWYRQTMMQGLELLAYFRNRAPLDDSGMPKDRFSAEMPDATLATLKIQPSEPRDSAVYFCASGRMDRLITDTQYFGPGTRLTVL.

By share, this clone ranks as medium-sized (0.01 to 0.1%). The gene calls are TRBV6-8 and TRBJ2-7; TRBD1 agrees at 8 bases. The CDR3 extends over 16 amino acids. Germline V gene sequence: CDR1 MNHGY, CDR2 SAAAGT. Unmatched junction bases numbered 18, after V lost 5 bases and J lost 9 bases. The CDR3 sequence is CASSRPAGTGGAVQYF. CDR3 DNA: TGTGCCAGCAGTAGACCCGCCGGGACAGGAGGGGCCGTGCAGTACTTC.

The rearrangement uses TRBV11-3 and TRBJ2-1; the match to TRBD1 covers 7 bases. Trimming at V came to 0 bases and at J to 4 bases, leaving 3 bases not matched to a gene. Germline CDR1 reads SGHNT; CDR2 reads YENEEA. This CDR3 has 15 amino acids. In nucleotides, the CDR3 is TGTGCCAGCAGCTTAGAATGGGACAGTTACAATGAGCAGTTCTTC. Translating it yields CASSLEWDSYNEQFF.

This clone was seen a handful of times. The V and J genes are TRBV19 and TRBJ1-5, with D tentatively TRBD1 (6 bases). In germline, CDR1 is LNHDA, CDR2 SQIVND (reference sequence). Trimming stripped 1 base from V and 6 bases from J, with 13 bases between. This CDR3 has 15 amino acids. CDR3 protein: CASSIAGGRRQPQHF. The CDR3 DNA follows: TGTGCCAGTAGTATAGCGGGGGGCCGTCGTCAGCCCCAGCATTTT.

The chain couples TRBV19 to TRBJ1-2, with D unclear. The CDR3 consists of 13 residues. The germline V gene encodes CDR1 LNHDA and CDR2 SQIVND (reference sequence). Between the trimmed V and J ends, which lost 7 bases and 5 bases, there was a span of 14 bases. CDR3 amino acids: CASKQKVDYGYTF. The CDR3 DNA sequence: TGTGCCAGTAAACAGAAGGTGGATTATGGCTACACCTTC.